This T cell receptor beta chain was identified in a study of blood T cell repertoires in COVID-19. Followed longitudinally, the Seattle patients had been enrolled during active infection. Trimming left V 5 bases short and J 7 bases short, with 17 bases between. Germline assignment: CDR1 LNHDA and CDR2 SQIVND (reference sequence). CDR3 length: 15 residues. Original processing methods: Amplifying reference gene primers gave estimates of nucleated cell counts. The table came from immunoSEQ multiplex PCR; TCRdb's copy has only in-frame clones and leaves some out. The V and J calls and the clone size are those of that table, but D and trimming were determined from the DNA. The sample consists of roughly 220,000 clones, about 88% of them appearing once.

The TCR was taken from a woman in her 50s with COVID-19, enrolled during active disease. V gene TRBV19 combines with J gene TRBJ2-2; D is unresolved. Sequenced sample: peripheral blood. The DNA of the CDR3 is TGTGCCAGTAGTGCTTTCACTGAGCGCGGCGGGGAGCTGTTTTTT. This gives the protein CASSAFTERGGELFF.